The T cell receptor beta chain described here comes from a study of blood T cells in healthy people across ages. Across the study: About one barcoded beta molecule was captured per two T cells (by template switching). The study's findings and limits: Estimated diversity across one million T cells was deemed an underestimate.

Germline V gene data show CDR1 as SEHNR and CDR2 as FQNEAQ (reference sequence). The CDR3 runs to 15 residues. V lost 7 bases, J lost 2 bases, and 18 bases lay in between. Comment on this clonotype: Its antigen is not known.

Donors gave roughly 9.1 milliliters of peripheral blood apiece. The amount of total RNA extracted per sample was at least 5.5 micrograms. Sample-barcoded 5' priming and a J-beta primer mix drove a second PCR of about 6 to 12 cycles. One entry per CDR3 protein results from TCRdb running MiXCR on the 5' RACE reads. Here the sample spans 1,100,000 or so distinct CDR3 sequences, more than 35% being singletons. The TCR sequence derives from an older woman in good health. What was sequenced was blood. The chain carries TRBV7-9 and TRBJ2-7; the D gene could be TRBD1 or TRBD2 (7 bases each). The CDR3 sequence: CASNPGGLPTYEQYF. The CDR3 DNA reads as TGTGCCAGCAACCCAGGGGGACTACCTACCTACGAGCAGTACTTC.